The 26 T cell receptor beta chains listed next were all sequenced from one sample in a study of lung T cells in sarcoidosis with Löfgren's syndrome. Using its own MiXCR run on the reads, TCRdb lists one record per CDR3 protein. The table lists around 2,400 distinct CDR3 sequences, about 30% of them singletons. The sample was CD4+ T cells from PBMCs. These receptors came from a human donor with sarcoidosis (Löfgren's syndrome or another form), or a control subject (not recorded which).

About this clonotype itself: Because it lacks the conserved phenylalanine or tryptophan at the end, this CDR3 is likely a read error. This rearrangement joins TRBV7-2 to TRBJ1-2; D not resolved. The CDR3 loop spans 12 amino acids. Germline CDR1 SGHTA, CDR2 FQGNSA. The CDR3 DNA reads TGTGCCAGCGGCTTAGCTGGAGGAGGTTACACCTCC. Translated: CASGLAGGGYTS.

This clonotype is termed medium-sized. The chain uses TRBV2 and TRBJ2-4; tentative D call: TRBD1 (5 bases). Germline V gene data show CDR1 as SNHLY and CDR2 as FYNNEI. Trimming shortened V by 0 bases and J by 3 bases, and 9 bases separated the two germline ends. The CDR3 length is 15 residues. CDR3: CASSEARTSKNIQYF. As DNA, the CDR3 is TGTGCCAGCAGTGAAGCCCGGACAAGCAAAAACATTCAGTACTTC.

By frequency in the sample, this clonotype is large. The chain is built from TRBV27 and TRBJ1-1; TRBD1 might be the D (5 bases). V dropped 5 bases and J dropped 0 bases, with 13 bases sitting between them. CDR3 length: 15 residues. Germline V gene data show CDR1 as MNHEY and CDR2 as SMNVEV (reference sequence). The DNA of the CDR3 is TGTGCCAGCAGTATGACAGCTTACATGAACACTGAAGCTTTCTTT. It is translated as CASSMTAYMNTEAFF.

As concerns this clonotype: The conserved phenylalanine or tryptophan normally closing the CDR3 is absent here, so this likely arose from a read error. This chain uses TRBV20-1 with TRBJ2-7; possible D gene TRBD1, 5 bases. The CDR3 loop spans 16 amino acids. V was cut by 1 base and J by 1 base, with 17 bases left in between. The germline CDR1 and CDR2 sequences are DFQATT and SNEGSKA (reference sequence). As DNA, the CDR3 is TGCAGTGCTAGAGGGACACAAAGATCTAGTTCCTACGAGCAGTACCTC. Amino acid sequence: CSARGTQRSSSYEQYL.

By share, this clonotype ranks as medium-sized. Here the CDR3 DNA reads TGTGCCAGCAGCCAAAGGCACGGAAACACCATATATTTT. This translates into CASSQRHGNTIYF. The chain is built from TRBV3-1 and TRBJ1-3; D uncertain. V gave up 2 bases and J gave up 4 bases, with 6 bases separating them. The CDR3 length is 13 residues. In germline, CDR1 is LGHDT, CDR2 YNNKEL (reference sequence).

By sample fraction, this clonotype is medium-sized. V and J are TRBV11-2 and TRBJ2-3; D unclear. The CDR3 has 14 amino acids. Deletions cut 3 bases from V and 6 bases from J, with 13 bases between. Germline-derived CDR1 and CDR2 are SGHAT and FQNNGV. The CDR3 region has the DNA TGTGCCAGCAGCTTTTCACTACCCCGCGATACGCAGTATTTT. Protein product: CASSFSLPRDTQYF.

The V call is TRBV2, the J call TRBJ2-7; D possibly corresponds to TRBD2 (6 bases). The germline V and J ends were trimmed by 4 bases and 10 bases, with 11 bases remaining between them. Germline V CDR1 and CDR2: SNHLY, FYNNEI. This CDR3 is 11 amino acids long. The CDR3 here is CASSVLGGQYF. Written as DNA, the CDR3 is TGTGCCAGCAGTGTACTGGGGGGACAGTACTTC.

In its sample, this clonotype ranks as medium-sized. The chain is built from TRBV5-4 and TRBJ2-1, with TRBD1 matching 9 bases. This CDR3 spans 16 amino acids. The V segment lost 4 bases and the J segment 1 base; nucleotides outside the gene matches: 6. Germline CDR1 SGHNT, CDR2 YYREEE (reference sequence). The CDR3 DNA reads TGTGCCAGCAGCCTGAGGACAGGGGCTTCCTACAATGAGCAGTTCTTC. Protein product: CASSLRTGASYNEQFF.

This clonotype is labeled as medium-sized. The V call is TRBV6-6, the J call TRBJ2-7; 7 nucleotides align to TRBD2. There are 15 residues in the CDR3. The ends lost 0 bases at V and 7 bases at J; junction bases unmatched: 9. CDR1 and CDR2 (germline): MNHNY, SVGAGI (reference sequence). CDR3 in amino acids: CASSYSSAGLSEQYF. The CDR3 nucleotides read TGTGCCAGCAGTTACTCGTCAGCGGGACTAAGTGAGCAGTACTTC.

For this clonotype: A junction end diverges from the germline sequence, so it may reflect a read error. The chain carries TRBV11-2 and TRBJ2-5, with 8 bases matching TRBD1. The CDR3 length is 15 residues. CDR1 and CDR2 from the germline V gene are SGHAT and FQNNGV. CDR3 sequence reads: CASSCPWTGRKTQYF. The CDR3, as DNA: TGTGCCAGCAGCTGCCCCTGGACAGGGAGAAAGACCCAGTACTTT.

This clonotype was observed at least ten times. The V and J genes are TRBV11-2 and TRBJ2-7; D is undetermined. Germline CDR1 SGHAT, CDR2 FQNNGV. V was shortened by 0 bases and J by 12 bases, with 18 bases between the two germline ends. This CDR3 has 14 residues. CDR3 loop: CASSLDSLVKSRYF. The CDR3 DNA reads as TGTGCCAGCAGCTTAGACTCCCTAGTTAAGTCGCGGTACTTC.

The V call is TRBV27, the J call TRBJ2-1; no clear D gene. This CDR3 has 15 residues. The germline V and J ends were trimmed by 3 bases and 8 bases, with 17 bases remaining between them. Germline loops: CDR1 MNHEY, CDR2 SMNVEV (reference sequence). CDR3 in DNA: TGTGCCAGCAGTTTTGGGATTATTGGGAACGATGAGCAGTTCTTC. Its protein product is CASSFGIIGNDEQFF.

Notes on this clonotype: Its ends do not fully match the called genes, so a read error is possible. The chain couples TRBV28 to TRBJ1-4, with D possibly matching TRBD1 (5 bases). The CDR3 length is 14 residues. Germline-derived CDR1 and CDR2 are MDHEN and SYDVKM. CDR3 bases: TGTGCCAGCAGTCCCGGGGGGGGGAGGGAAAAACTGCTTTTT. This codes for CASSPGGGREKLLF.

Within the sample, this clonotype is medium-sized. The gene calls are TRBV6-1 and TRBJ2-7, with 10 positions matching TRBD2. The CDR3 sequence is 14 residues long. Germline values: CDR1 MNHNS, CDR2 SASEGT. V shed 5 bases, J shed 4 bases, and the junction held 5 bases outside the gene matches. The CDR3 spells CASSSGRGGYEQYF. CDR3 DNA: TGTGCCAGCAGTAGCGGGAGGGGAGGTTACGAGCAGTACTTC.

In this sample, this clonotype is medium-sized (0.01 to 0.1%). V gene TRBV3-1 combines with J gene TRBJ1-1; no clear D gene. Trimming stripped 0 bases from V and 8 bases from J, with 4 bases between. Germline V gives CDR1 LGHDT, CDR2 YNNKEL (reference sequence). This CDR3 contains 11 residues. The DNA of the CDR3 is TGTGCCAGCAGCCAAGATTCAGAAGCTTTCTTT. Its protein is CASSQDSEAFF.

This chain connects TRBV18 to TRBJ1-1; unclear D gene. V lost 5 bases to trimming and J lost 3 bases, with 10 bases between them. Germline assignment: CDR1 KGHSH and CDR2 LQKENI. The CDR3 runs to 13 residues. CDR3 nucleotide sequence: TGTGCCAGCTCAGCACACAAACACACTGAAGCTTTCTTT. As protein: CASSAHKHTEAFF.

A remark on this clonotype: One junction end disagrees with the germline gene, perhaps due to a read error. The chain uses TRBV28 and TRBJ1-1; 8 bases are a match to TRBD1. Germline CDR1 reads MDHEN; CDR2 reads SYDVKM. The length of the CDR3 is 15 residues. The CDR3 loop reads CASSLPTGGVAETFF. For the CDR3, the DNA is TGTGCCAGCAGCTTACCTACAGGGGGAGTAGCTGAAACTTTCTTT.

V is TRBV28 and J is TRBJ2-1; D is possibly TRBD1 (6 bases). Germline values: CDR1 MDHEN, CDR2 SYDVKM. The V end lost 5 bases, the J end lost 6 bases, and 26 bases lay between the germline ends. This CDR3 has 18 amino acids. The DNA of the CDR3 is TGTGCCAGCAGTCCCATACAAGGGGGAATAAGAAGTTTCAATGAGCAGTTCTTC. Amino acid sequence: CASSPIQGGIRSFNEQFF.

With respect to this clonotype: A much more abundant neighbour one base away suggests this may be a read error. This chain joins TRBV5-1 and TRBJ2-5; D is ambiguous. From germline, CDR1 is SGHRS and CDR2 YFSETQ. There are 12 residues in the CDR3. The CDR3 is CASRSPKEAQYF. The CDR3 DNA follows: TGCGCCAGCAGGTCACCTAAAGAGGCCCAGTACTTC.

This clonotype is deemed large. V gene TRBV15 combines with J gene TRBJ2-7; 11 positions agree with TRBD2. The CDR3 runs to 16 residues. Germline V gene data show CDR1 as LNHNV and CDR2 as YYDKDF (reference sequence). V lost 2 bases, J lost 3 bases, and 6 bases stayed unmatched. CDR3 bases: TGTGCCACCAGCAGACCTAGCGGGGGGCCCTTCTACGAGCAGTACTTC. Translating gives CATSRPSGGPFYEQYF. The variable domain in full, completed from reference TRBV15 and TRBJ2-7, reads DAMVIQNPRYQVTQFGKPVTLSCSQTLNHNVMYWYQQKSSQAPKLLFHYYDKDFNNEADTPDNFQSRRPNTSFCFLDIRSPGLGDTAMYLCATSRPSGGPFYEQYFGPGTRLTVT.

This clonotype was seen many times. The CDR3 sequence is CASSLVQLETQYF. DNA of the CDR3: TGTGCCAGCAGTTTAGTACAGCTAGAGACCCAGTACTTC. The chain is built from TRBV12-3 or TRBV12-4 and TRBJ2-5, with D unresolved. Trimming pared 1 base from V and 4 bases from J, leaving 7 bases between. This CDR3 is 13 amino acids long.

By proportion, this clonotype is medium-sized (0.01 to 0.1%). The CDR3 DNA is TGTGCCAGCACCCTTGGCCGGAAGGCGGAGGGCTACACCTTC. This codes for CASTLGRKAEGYTF. The chain couples TRBV7-2 to TRBJ1-2; D not resolved. CDR3 length equals 14 residues. Trimming took 7 bases from V and 8 from J, leaving 20 bases between them. Germline lookup yields CDR1 SGHTA and CDR2 FQGNSA.

Comment on this clonotype: Sequence at one end of the junction differs from germline and may be a read error. The V and J genes are TRBV7-2 and TRBJ2-3, with D perhaps matching TRBD1 or TRBD2 (6 bases each). The CDR3 spans 17 residues. Germline CDR1 SGHTA, CDR2 FQGNSA. Written as DNA, the CDR3 is TGTGCCAGCAGCTTAATGGGGGGAGAGGGGGGCACAGTTACGCAGTATTTT. The encoded protein is CASSLMGGEGGTVTQYF.

About this clonotype: An end of the junction differs from the germline gene, which may be a read error. The rearrangement joins TRBV10-3 to TRBJ2-1, with 10 bases lining up with TRBD2. Germline CDR1 is ENHRY and CDR2 is SYGVKD. This CDR3 contains 20 residues. The CDR3 DNA is TGTGCCATCAGCCCCACCCTTTGGGAGGTAGCGGGAGGCCTCAGGGATGAGCAGCTCTTC. The encoded protein is CAISPTLWEVAGGLRDEQLF.

By frequency in the sample, this clonotype is large (0.1 to 1%). The chain uses TRBV6-6 and TRBJ2-1; TRBD2 matches at 7 bases. This CDR3 has 17 residues. V shed 0 bases and J 3 bases; nucleotides not matched to a gene: 8. The V gene's germline CDR1 is MNHNY and CDR2 SVGAGI (reference sequence). The CDR3 nucleotides read TGTGCCAGCAGTTACTCAGGCCCCAGCGGGGTCTACAATGAGCAGTTCTTC. Its protein product is CASSYSGPSGVYNEQFF.

By its share, this clonotype is medium-sized. The chain is built from TRBV15 and TRBJ1-6; TRBD1 agrees at 7 bases. Germline values: CDR1 LNHNV, CDR2 YYDKDF (reference sequence). The CDR3 runs to 15 residues. V lost 5 bases to trimming and J lost 9 bases; unmatched junction nucleotides: 10. The CDR3 region is CATSFRDSRVSPLHF. As DNA, the CDR3 is TGTGCCACCAGCTTCCGGGACAGCCGAGTTTCACCCCTCCACTTT.